This TCR beta chain was documented in a study of T cells in Graves' hyperthyroidism and ophthalmopathy. The sample holds many counts of this clonotype. Its specificity is not known. The CDR3 has 14 amino acids. Trimming removed 4 bases from V and 8 bases from J; junction bases left unmatched: 9. Germline values: CDR1 MNHEY, CDR2 SMNVEV (reference sequence). It was considered stable Graves' hyperthyroidism when ophthalmopathy did not progress within 18 months. Exclusion followed for patients with uncontrolled infection, other autoimmune disease, pregnancy or lactation. Amplification of TCR beta CDR3 regions was performed using RNA transcripts as template. The HTBI primer set was used in a first-round RT-PCR of the TCR CDR3. TCRdb re-called the multiplex PCR reads through MiXCR, storing one row per CDR3 protein. This table holds 350,000 or so distinct CDR3 sequences, around a sixth found once. Overall study findings and caveats: Blood also carried most thyroid clonotypes expanded above 0.001.

This TCR was sampled from a woman in her forties or fifties with Graves' hyperthyroidism. The chain is built from TRBV27 and TRBJ1-2; 8 positions agree with TRBD1. Specimen: blood. CDR3 nucleotide sequence: TGTGCCAGCAGTTCCTCAACCGGGACAGGCGGCTACACCTTC. Protein sequence: CASSSSTGTGGYTF.